This TCR beta chain comes out of a study of read filtering for tumor transcriptome and immune sequencing. Study-wide background: By R-ISS, stages I, II and III held 8, 16 and 7 patients. Whole-transcriptome libraries were prepared after DNase treatment.

This CDR3 is built from 14 residues. Germline CDR1 DFQATT, CDR2 SNEGSKA (reference sequence). Study outcomes and limitations: This fraction held mixed bone marrow immune cells after CD138-negative sorting.

Points on this clonotype: Its antigen is unknown. The junction departs from the called germline gene at one end, perhaps through a read error.

Molecular barcoded adaptors covering alpha/delta and beta/gamma chains were used on approximately 400 ng RNA. One entry per CDR3 protein, called by TCRdb with MiXCR from the reads. This sample carries 35,000 to 50,000 distinct CDR3 sequences, around 20% of them seen once, and the ten largest clones take less than 45%. Sequenced material: a population of CD138-negative cells sorted from bone marrow. This sequence joins TRBV20-1 and TRBJ2-1; 7 bases map to TRBD2. The tail of the sequence fits TRBJ2-7 better, so the J call may be wrong. The receptor was isolated from a donor at least 40 years old with multiple myeloma. CDR3 DNA: TGCAGTGCTAGAAAGCGGGATAGCTCCTACGTGCAGTACTTC. Translating it yields CSARKRDSSYVQYF.